What follows describes a single TCR beta chain. This CDR3 has 17 amino acids. Between the trimmed V and J ends, which lost 4 bases and 0 bases, there was a span of 16 bases. Germline V CDR1 and CDR2: SGDLS, YYNGEE. PCR used 60 Vbeta primers and 13 Jbeta primers. Profiling relied on immunoSEQ multiplex PCR, and the TCRdb table lists in-frame clones only, not all of them. The table shows about 190,000 clones, with over 75% occurring only once. The sample comes from a study of cytomegalovirus exposure and HLA in healthy donors. The sequence was obtained from a man in his fifties or sixties in good health and CMV-seronegative. The chain recombines TRBV9 with TRBJ1-4; D perhaps matches TRBD1 (6 bases). Sequenced sample: PBMCs. The CDR3 here is CASSLRTEASTNEKLFF. The CDR3 DNA reads as TGTGCCAGCAGCCTCAGGACAGAGGCATCAACTAATGAAAAACTGTTTTTT.